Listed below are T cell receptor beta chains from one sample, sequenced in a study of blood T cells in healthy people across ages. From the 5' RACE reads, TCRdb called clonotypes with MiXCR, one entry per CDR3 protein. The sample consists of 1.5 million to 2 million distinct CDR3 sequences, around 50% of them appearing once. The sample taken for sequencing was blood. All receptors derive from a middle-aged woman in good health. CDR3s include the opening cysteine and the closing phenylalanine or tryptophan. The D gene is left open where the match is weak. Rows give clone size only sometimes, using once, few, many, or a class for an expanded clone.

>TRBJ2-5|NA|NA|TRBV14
TGCGCCAGCAGCCTCCGGGGGCCCTGGAGTGAGCAGTACTTC
CASSLRGPWSEQYF
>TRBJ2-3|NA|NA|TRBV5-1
TGCGCCAGCAGCCCCTTGGGTTTGCAGCATACGCAGTATTTT
CASSPLGLQHTQYF
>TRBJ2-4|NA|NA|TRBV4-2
TGTGCCAGCAGCCAAGACGGTAGATCCAAAAACATTCAGTACTTC
CASSQDGRSKNIQYF
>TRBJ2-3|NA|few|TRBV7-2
TGTGCCAGCAGCCCGACCTCCCCAGATACGCAGTATTTT
CASSPTSPDTQYF
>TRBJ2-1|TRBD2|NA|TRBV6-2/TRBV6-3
TGTGCCAGCAGGATTTATCGGGCGGGGGGATACAATGAGCAGTTCTTC
CASRIYRAGGYNEQFF
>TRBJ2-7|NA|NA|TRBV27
TGTGCCAGCAGTTTAGGGGGGGCCGCTACCTACGAGCAGTACTTC
CASSLGGAATYEQYF
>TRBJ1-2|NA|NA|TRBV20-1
TGCAGTGCTAGAGATCGGGGGGGCACCAACTATGGCTACACCTTC
CSARDRGGTNYGYTF
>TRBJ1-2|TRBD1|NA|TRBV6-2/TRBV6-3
TGTGCCAGCACCTCGTCTAAACTCCGGGACAGGGAATACGGCTACACCTTC
CASTSSKLRDREYGYTF
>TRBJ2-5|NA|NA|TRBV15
TGTGCCACCAGCGGAGAGGTAGGCCTCAATGAGCAGTACTTC
CATSGEVGLNEQYF
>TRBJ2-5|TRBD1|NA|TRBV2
TGTGCCAGCAGTGTAAGGGACAGCCCGCCCTCACATTTGCAGTACTTC
CASSVRDSPPSHLQYF
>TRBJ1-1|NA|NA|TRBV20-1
TGCAGTGCTAGGACCCAGTACACTGAAGCTTTCTTT
CSARTQYTEAFF